The rows below give T cell receptor beta chains drawn from one sample of a study of blood T cell repertoires in COVID-19. The protocol was immunoSEQ multiplex PCR, while the TCRdb copy is restricted to in-frame clones and leaves out a portion. The table lists under 450,000 clones, more than 85% of them singletons. The sample consisted of PBMCs or T cells enriched from blood (not recorded which). These receptors all stem from a woman younger than 45 who had recovered from COVID-19. The CDR3 runs from the conserved cysteine through the conserved F or W. The order of the fields is D gene, clone size, J gene, CDR3 length, V gene, CDR3 DNA, CDR3 protein. D genes are given only for firm matches. Rows give clone size only sometimes, using once, few, many, or a class for an expanded clone.

D: TRBD1; size: .; J: TRBJ2-1; length: 15; V: TRBV9; DNA: TGTGCCAGCAGCCCCGGGACAGGGATCCGCAATGAGCAGTTCTTC; CDR3: CASSPGTGIRNEQFF
D: .; size: .; J: TRBJ2-7; length: 12; V: TRBV27; DNA: TGTGCCAGCGGCCCTTCCACCTACGAGCAGTACTTC; CDR3: CASGPSTYEQYF
D: TRBD1; size: .; J: TRBJ1-5; length: 18; V: TRBV24-1; DNA: TGTGCCACCAGTGACAGCGGGCAGGGGGCTCCGAGCAATCAGCCCCAGCATTTT; CDR3: CATSDSGQGAPSNQPQHF
D: TRBD1; size: .; J: TRBJ2-7; length: 15; V: TRBV28; DNA: TGTGCCAGCCTCGAGTCGACAGGGGGTGGATACGAGCAGTACTTC; CDR3: CASLESTGGGYEQYF
D: TRBD1; size: .; J: TRBJ2-7; length: 15; V: TRBV19; DNA: TGTGCCAGTAGTCCGGGACAGGGATTCAGGTACGAGCAGTACTTC; CDR3: CASSPGQGFRYEQYF
D: .; size: .; J: TRBJ1-1; length: 12; V: TRBV29-1; DNA: TGCAGCTACGAGGGGGGGCTTACTGAAGCTTTCTTT; CDR3: CSYEGGLTEAFF
D: .; size: once; J: TRBJ2-7; length: 14; V: TRBV5-1; DNA: TGCGCCAGCAGCTTGGCATTCGGCGGCTACGAGCAGTACTTC; CDR3: CASSLAFGGYEQYF
D: .; size: once; J: TRBJ2-7; length: 14; V: TRBV27; DNA: TGTGCCAGCAGTTCGTCCAGGGTACCCTACGAGCAGTACTTC; CDR3: CASSSSRVPYEQYF
D: .; size: .; J: TRBJ1-2; length: 12; V: TRBV3-1/TRBV3-2; DNA: TGTGCCAGCAGCCCGTCCAACTATGGCTACACCTTC; CDR3: CASSPSNYGYTF
D: TRBD1; size: .; J: TRBJ1-2; length: 14; V: TRBV30; DNA: TGTGCCGGTGCCGGTGACAGGGGGACCTATGGCTACACCTTC; CDR3: CAGAGDRGTYGYTF
D: .; size: .; J: TRBJ1-2; length: 11; V: TRBV2; DNA: TGTGCCAGCAGTGTCAGGGCTGGCTACACCTTC; CDR3: CASSVRAGYTF
D: .; size: few; J: TRBJ1-1; length: 14; V: TRBV2; DNA: TGTGCCAGCAGTGCCAGGACAAGGAACACTGAAGCTTTCTTT; CDR3: CASSARTRNTEAFF
D: .; size: .; J: TRBJ2-1; length: 15; V: TRBV15; DNA: TGTGCCACCAGCAGAGCCACCCTAGCGAGCAATGAGCAGTTCTTC; CDR3: CATSRATLASNEQFF
D: .; size: once; J: TRBJ2-2; length: 13; V: TRBV19; DNA: TGTGCCAGTAGTATCCGCAGGGCCGGGGAGCTGTTTTTT; CDR3: CASSIRRAGELFF
D: .; size: few; J: TRBJ2-7; length: 12; V: TRBV20-1; DNA: TGCAGTGCTAGTGGGAGAACCTACGAGCAGTACTTC; CDR3: CSASGRTYEQYF
D: .; size: .; J: TRBJ1-1; length: 13; V: TRBV7-2; DNA: TGTGCCAGCAGCAGAGGGAGGGACACTGAAGCTTTCTTT; CDR3: CASSRGRDTEAFF
D: TRBD2; size: .; J: TRBJ2-1; length: 18; V: TRBV7-2; DNA: TGTGCCAGCAGCTTAGGGGGATCCGGGACTAGCCTCTACAATGAGCAGTTCTTC; CDR3: CASSLGGSGTSLYNEQFF
D: .; size: .; J: TRBJ1-1; length: 13; V: TRBV6-5; DNA: TGTGCCAGCATCATCGGGTCTGGCACTGAAGCTTTCTTT; CDR3: CASIIGSGTEAFF
D: .; size: .; J: TRBJ2-3; length: 14; V: TRBV18; DNA: TGTGCCAGCTCACCAGGGATGGAGGCAGATACGCAGTATTTT; CDR3: CASSPGMEADTQYF
D: TRBD1; size: .; J: TRBJ2-7; length: 15; V: TRBV19; DNA: TGTGCCAGTAGTATAGTTCGGACAGGGAAACACGAGCAGTACTTC; CDR3: CASSIVRTGKHEQYF
D: .; size: .; J: TRBJ1-4; length: 17; V: TRBV4-1; DNA: TGCGCCAGCAGCCAAGTTGGCGGGGGGGCAACTAATGAAAAACTGTTTTTT; CDR3: CASSQVGGGATNEKLFF
D: TRBD1; size: .; J: TRBJ1-2; length: 16; V: TRBV18; DNA: TGTGCCAGCTCACCTCCCCCGGGACAGAGCTACTATGGCTACACCTTC; CDR3: CASSPPPGQSYYGYTF
D: .; size: few; J: TRBJ2-1; length: 15; V: TRBV7-6; DNA: TGTGCCAGCAGCTTAGGGCGACTAGGGGGGGGTGAGCAGTTCTTC; CDR3: CASSLGRLGGGEQFF
D: TRBD2; size: .; J: TRBJ2-7; length: 15; V: TRBV7-2; DNA: TGTGCCAGCAGCTTGGGACTAGCGGGAGCAGGCGAGCAGTACTTC; CDR3: CASSLGLAGAGEQYF
D: .; size: .; J: TRBJ1-6; length: 15; V: TRBV10-1; DNA: TGCGCCAGCAGTGAGTCGCCGGTTGTAAATTCACCCCTCCACTTT; CDR3: CASSESPVVNSPLHF
D: TRBD1; size: .; J: TRBJ2-2; length: 15; V: TRBV7-9; DNA: TGTGCCAGCAGCATCGGACAGGGAGACACCGGGGAGCTGTTTTTT; CDR3: CASSIGQGDTGELFF
D: .; size: .; J: TRBJ1-1; length: 14; V: TRBV7-9; DNA: TGTGCCAGCAGCACGACAGGTGCGAACACTGAAGCTTTCTTT; CDR3: CASSTTGANTEAFF
D: .; size: .; J: TRBJ2-7; length: 13; V: TRBV6-5; DNA: TGTGCCAGCAGTCGTACAGGGACCTACGAGCAGTACTTC; CDR3: CASSRTGTYEQYF
D: .; size: .; J: TRBJ1-1; length: 12; V: TRBV30; DNA: TGTGCCTGGAGTGTGGCTTGGGGGGGAGCTTTCTTT; CDR3: CAWSVAWGGAFF
D: TRBD1; size: .; J: TRBJ1-4; length: 15; V: TRBV5-6; DNA: TGTGCCAGCAGCTTGATGCGGCAGGGGGGTGAAAAACTGTTTTTT; CDR3: CASSLMRQGGEKLFF
D: .; size: few; J: TRBJ1-2; length: 13; V: TRBV19; DNA: TGTGCCAGTAGTAAGGACAGAAACTATGGCTACACCTTC; CDR3: CASSKDRNYGYTF
D: TRBD1; size: .; J: TRBJ2-7; length: 15; V: TRBV10-2; DNA: TGCGCCAGCAGTGAGTCTCCGGGACAGGACTCCGAGCAGTACTTC; CDR3: CASSESPGQDSEQYF
D: .; size: .; J: TRBJ1-2; length: 13; V: TRBV29-1; DNA: TGCAGCGCCGGAGGAAGTACGGAATATGGCTACACCTTC; CDR3: CSAGGSTEYGYTF
D: .; size: .; J: TRBJ1-1; length: 13; V: TRBV7-3; DNA: TGTGCCAGCAGCTTACTTTTGGGGAGTGAAGCTTTCTTT; CDR3: CASSLLLGSEAFF
D: .; size: few; J: TRBJ1-2; length: 15; V: TRBV19; DNA: TGTGCCAGTAGTACCATATCCGGGACAACCTATGGCTACACCTTC; CDR3: CASSTISGTTYGYTF
D: TRBD1; size: .; J: TRBJ2-1; length: 14; V: TRBV6-5; DNA: TGTGCCAGCAGCTACGGACAGGGGGCCTATGAGCAGTTCTTC; CDR3: CASSYGQGAYEQFF
D: .; size: .; J: TRBJ2-5; length: 16; V: TRBV11-2; DNA: TGTGCCAGCAGCCCTACCGCATCCACAGGGCGGGAGACCCAGTACTTC; CDR3: CASSPTASTGRETQYF
D: TRBD2; size: .; J: TRBJ2-5; length: 13; V: TRBV3-1/TRBV3-2; DNA: TGTGCCAGCAGCCTCCGGGAGGGAGAGACCCAGTACTTC; CDR3: CASSLREGETQYF
D: .; size: .; J: TRBJ1-1; length: 15; V: TRBV7-3; DNA: TGTGCCAGCAGCCCCTTCGCGGGGGGGGACACTGAAGCTTTCTTT; CDR3: CASSPFAGGDTEAFF
D: .; size: .; J: TRBJ1-5; length: 12; V: TRBV2; DNA: TGTGCCAGCTGGGACACAGATCAGCCCCAGCATTTT; CDR3: CASWDTDQPQHF
D: TRBD2; size: .; J: TRBJ2-1; length: 14; V: TRBV29-1; DNA: TGCAGCGTTGCTCTGACTAGCGGGAGGAATGAGCAGTTCTTC; CDR3: CSVALTSGRNEQFF
D: .; size: .; J: TRBJ2-7; length: 14; V: TRBV19; DNA: TGTGCCAGTAGTATATGGGGGGGGCCCTACGAGCAGTACTTC; CDR3: CASSIWGGPYEQYF
D: TRBD1; size: .; J: TRBJ2-7; length: 16; V: TRBV6-5; DNA: TGTGCCAGCAGTTACTCGTCGGGCAGGGGGCCGGGAGAGCAGTACTTC; CDR3: CASSYSSGRGPGEQYF
D: TRBD2; size: once; J: TRBJ2-3; length: 13; V: TRBV10-3; DNA: TGTGCCATCACCCGGGAGGGCCGGAATACGCAGTATTTT; CDR3: CAITREGRNTQYF
D: .; size: .; J: TRBJ1-5; length: 13; V: TRBV6-5; DNA: TGTGCCAGCATCGCGCTTAGGGGACAGCCCCAGCATTTT; CDR3: CASIALRGQPQHF
D: TRBD1; size: .; J: TRBJ1-6; length: 13; V: TRBV29-1; DNA: TGCAGCGTTGGTGAGACAGGGACGTCACCCCTCCACTTT; CDR3: CSVGETGTSPLHF
D: .; size: .; J: TRBJ1-2; length: 14; V: TRBV19; DNA: TGTGCCAGTACACTGGGCGAGGGTTTCTCTGGCTACACCTTC; CDR3: CASTLGEGFSGYTF
D: TRBD2; size: .; J: TRBJ2-1; length: 14; V: TRBV6-5; DNA: TGTGCCAGCAGTTACACGGGACTAGCGATTCGGGAGTTCTTC; CDR3: CASSYTGLAIREFF
D: .; size: .; J: TRBJ1-6; length: 13; V: TRBV9; DNA: TGTGCCAGCAGCGAAGCAGGGAATTCACCCCTCCACTTT; CDR3: CASSEAGNSPLHF